This section outlines one TCR beta chain sequence together with its context. The sample is drawn from a study of shared clonotypes between healthy human individuals. The CDR3 contains 12 residues. Germline assignment: CDR1 GTSNPN and CDR2 SVGIG (reference sequence). Deletions cut 2 bases from V and 7 bases from J, with 12 bases between. All donors were healthy HIV-negative adults lacking recent acute infections or vaccinations. About 90 million PBMCs per unsorted sample were used for genomic DNA. TCRdb's table, derived via immunoSEQ multiplex PCR, lists solely in-frame clones and lacks some. The sample includes roughly 490,000 clones, less than 80% of them seen just once.

Source material: PBMCs. The sequence was collected from a woman aged 40 to 50 in good health. Some clones in this sample may be carry-over from other donors' samples. The chain links TRBV30 to TRBJ2-7, with D perhaps being TRBD1 or TRBD2 (5 bases each). The CDR3 DNA follows: TGTGCCTGGAGTCCCCGGGGCCCGGAGCAGTACTTC. Amino acids: CAWSPRGPEQYF. The full variable domain, with the rest looked up from reference TRBV30 and TRBJ2-7, is SQTIHQWPATLVQPVGSPLSLECTVEGTSNPNLYWYRQAAGRGLQLLFYSVGIGQISSEVPQNLSASRPQDRQFILSSKKLLLSDSGFYLCAWSPRGPEQYFGPGTRLTVT.